This T cell receptor beta chain emerged from a study of OX40 agonist ivuxolimab in advanced cancers. Study as a whole: Patients treated during dose escalation were battling hepatocellular carcinoma, melanoma, renal cell or head and neck cancer. Overall study findings and caveats: CD4+ and CD8+ blood T cells expanded clonally by week 6 at 0.1 to 3.0 mg/kg. The 0.1-3.0 mg/kg partial responders had among the lowest clonal expansion. CD8+ T cells showed, on average, more clonal expansion than CD4+ cells.

In the case of this clone: What it recognizes is unknown.

Deletions cut 2 bases from V and 0 bases from J, with 5 bases between. The CDR3 length is 13 residues. Germline V CDR1 and CDR2: KGHSH, LQKENI. TCRdb's table, derived via immunoSEQ multiplex PCR, lists solely in-frame clones and lacks some. The sample gives over 50,000 clones, over 75% of which show up once; approximately 1.6% is in the top ten. The source material was CD4+ or CD8+ T cells sorted from blood, sampled in a trial of the OX40 agonist ivuxolimab. The TCR comes from an adult with an advanced solid tumor such as melanoma, head and neck, liver or kidney cancer. The chain uses TRBV18 and TRBJ2-7; D is possibly TRBD2 (5 bases). The CDR3: CASSPGSSYEQYF. The CDR3 nucleotides read TGTGCCAGCTCACCAGGGAGCTCCTACGAGCAGTACTTC.